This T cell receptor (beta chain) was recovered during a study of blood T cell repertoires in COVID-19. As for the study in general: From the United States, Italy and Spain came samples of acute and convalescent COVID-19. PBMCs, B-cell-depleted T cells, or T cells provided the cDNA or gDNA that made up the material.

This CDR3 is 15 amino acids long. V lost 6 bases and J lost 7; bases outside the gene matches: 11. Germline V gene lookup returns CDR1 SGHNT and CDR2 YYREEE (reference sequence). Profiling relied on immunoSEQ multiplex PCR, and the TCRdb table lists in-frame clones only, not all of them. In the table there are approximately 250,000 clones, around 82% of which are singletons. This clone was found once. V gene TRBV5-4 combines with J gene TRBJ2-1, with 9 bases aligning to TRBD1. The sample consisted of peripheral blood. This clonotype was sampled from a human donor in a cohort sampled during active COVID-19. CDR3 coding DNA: TGTGCCAGCACCGTGGACAGGGGACGTTGGAATGAGCAGTTCTTC. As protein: CASTVDRGRWNEQFF.